This T cell receptor beta chain was sequenced for a study of shared clonotypes between healthy human individuals (dated by TCRdb to the early 2020s). Some background on the complete study: The cohort included three men and two women between 18 and 49 years of age. Each donor's leukapheresis produced roughly between roughly 0.85 and 9.5 billion PBMCs. Blood TCR repertoires of 5 or 6 healthy adults were deeply sequenced to estimate repertoire size and the extent of clonotype sharing between individuals. For each donor, CD4 naive and CD4 memory were each run on three plates, CD8 naive on two plates, and CD8 memory on one plate. Different laboratories and diverse techniques were used to prepare libraries and sequence TCR repertoires, to increase sequencing depth and limit assay-specific biases.

Using the deep immunoSEQ assay, multiplex PCR amplified TCR CDR3 regions from genomic DNA. Extracted genomic DNA from each cell subset was distributed evenly across all wells of several immunoSEQ 96-well plates, and each plate was treated as a replicate. For sorted subsets, 200 to 250 ng of genomic DNA, equivalent to roughly 30,000 T cell genomes, went into each replicate PCR. Purified libraries were measured with a Qubit 3.0 fluorometer, size-checked on a Bioanalyzer 2100, and measured again with the KAPA Library Quantification kit. Every immunoSEQ 96-well plate was sequenced on a separate single-read 150-cycle Illumina NextSeq 550 flow cell. As for the authors' bioinformatics: The immunoSEQ output contained only junctional sequences without quality scores, so filtering could not match that applied to full-length reads. Sequences were annotated with PyIR, a Python wrapper for IgBLAST v1.9, and V/J genes and CDR3 were assigned using IMGT germline references. Reads with weak V/J assignments (E-value above 1e-6), missing CDR3, stop codons, out-of-frame junctions, or ambiguous translated residues were removed. V3J clonotypes were defined as sequences sharing the same inferred V gene, J gene, and CDR3 amino acid sequence. To compute the percentage overlap between repertoires, the number of shared unique clonotypes was divided by the size of the smaller repertoire. Repertoire richness was assessed with RTK rarefaction, the Chao1 estimator, and Recon v2.1 estimates of unobserved clonotypes. For all TCRbeta clonotypes obtained by the gDNA method from a few donors, generation probabilities were computed with OLGA. Sourced from immuneACCESS, this table was stored by TCRdb with only in-frame sequences that have V and J called. A share of the clones is absent; for the studies checked, an unresolved V gene accounts for under half, and the remainder has no known explanation. The V and J calls and the clone size are those of that table, but D and trimming were determined from the DNA. Recorded for this sample are some 2.1 million clones; roughly 95% of them occurred a single time. 0.1% to 0.15% of the sample is held by the ten biggest clonotypes.

To note about this clone: What antigen it recognizes has not been identified. Per-base quality was not reported, and no clone a single base away is much larger than it.

Donors were healthy HIV-negative adults with no recently reported acute infections or vaccinations. Every donor was a Caucasian adult living in Nashville, Tennessee, USA. CD4+ T cells were enriched by magnetic negative selection, after which naive cells were positively selected on CD45RA and the negative fraction was taken as the memory subset. After blood collection by leukapheresis, PBMCs were isolated using Ficoll-Histopaque density gradient centrifugation and then cryopreserved in the vapor phase of liquid nitrogen. Purity and quantity of every magnetically sorted T cell population were checked by analytical flow cytometry. Each sorted fraction had its genomic DNA isolated and then quantified by UV absorbance on a Nanodrop 2000c. General conclusions and limits of the study: Even with the large sequencing depth, rarefaction of the sorted-subset datasets indicated that sequencing was incomplete. Based on pairwise subsampling, the degree of clonotype sharing among donors was expected to be affected by sequencing depth. Estimated clonotype richness was generally larger for naive than for memory subsets. Because the study included a small number of donors, the genetic and exposure-history diversity represented was limited. When a handful of donors were compared, the shared fraction of clonotypes was about 5% for naive CD4, approximately 3.3% for naive CD8, 2% to 2.5% for memory CD4, and 0.35% to 0.4% for memory CD8. Sampling was limited to blood, and TCR repertoires in tissue likely differ from TCR repertoires in blood. Compared with non-shared clonotypes, the clonotypes found in all four sorted-subset donors had higher generation probabilities.

This sequence was found in a man in his late teens or twenties in good health. The sequenced material came from naive CD4+ T cells sorted from blood. This specimen's cell subset or site label, interpreted: CD45RA+ positively selected.

The nucleotide sequence reads TGCGCCAGCAGCCAAGTTTTACAACAGCATAATTCACCCCTCCACTTT. It translates to CASSQVLQQHNSPLHF. The chain uses TRBV4-3 and TRBJ1-6; the D gene lacks a confident call. From the germline V gene, CDR1 is LGHNA and CDR2 is YSLEER. V is shortened by 1 base, J by 5 bases, and the region joining them spans 12 bases. The CDR3 numbers 16 residues from cysteine through phenylalanine. The kept DNA is CDR3 alone, 48 bases in frame from the first base.